The clone carrying this T cell receptor (beta chain) has a handful of counts. Participants came from 20 to 25 US areas, aged about 18 to 89 years. Clinical history reported by participants formed the basis on which cohorts were assigned. These data are taken from a study of blood T cell repertoires in COVID-19. Overall study: The cDNA or gDNA used as material had been derived from T cells, B-cell-depleted T cells, or PBMCs.

Profiling relied on immunoSEQ multiplex PCR, and the TCRdb table lists in-frame clones only, not all of them. The sample contains some 290,000 clones, approximately 91% of which appear only once. The CDR3 totals 16 residues. The V gene's germline CDR1 is LNHDA and CDR2 SQIVND (reference sequence). Unmatched junction bases numbered 12, after V lost 7 bases and J lost 6 bases. The chain carries TRBV19 and TRBJ2-1; TRBD2 agrees at 10 bases. This sequence was found in a woman in her thirties or forties with acute COVID-19. Sequencing input: PBMCs or T cells enriched from blood (not recorded which). The CDR3 DNA is TGTGCCAGTACCCCAGGACTAGCGGCTCTCGCCAATGAGCAGTTCTTC. It translates to CASTPGLAALANEQFF.